The 21 T cell receptor beta chains listed next were all sequenced from one sample in a study of T cell clones after liver transplantation. Assay used: immunoSEQ multiplex PCR; TCRdb lists only in-frame clones, some missing. This sample yields 20,000 to 30,000 clones, of which approximately 71% are seen a single time; 2.5% to 3% belongs to the top ten. The sequencing here drew on CD4+ T cells from blood, taken before liver transplant. These receptors were taken from a human donor who received a liver transplant.

The rearrangement links TRBV9 to TRBJ2-1; D might be TRBD2 (6 bases). This CDR3 is built from 14 residues. Trimming took off 8 bases at V and 0 bases at J, with 12 bases between the two ends. CDR1 is SGDLS and CDR2 is YYNGEE in the germline V gene. This CDR3 reads CASAWGDSYNEQFF. The CDR3 nucleotides are TGTGCCAGTGCATGGGGGGACTCCTACAATGAGCAGTTCTTC.

This clone was seen a handful of times. The genes are TRBV7-2 and TRBJ2-6; no clear D gene. The germline V gene has CDR1 SGHTA and CDR2 FQGNSA. CDR3 length: 17 amino acids. Trimming removed 1 base at V and 0 bases at J, with 10 bases between. Written as DNA, the CDR3 is TGTGCCAGCAGCTTAGTTCTTGGAGCCTCTGGGGCCAACGTCCTGACTTTC. It specifies CASSLVLGASGANVLTF. Full variable domain (missing parts from reference TRBV7-2 and TRBJ2-6): GAGVSQSPSNKVTEKGKDVELRCDPISGHTALYWYRQSLGQGLEFLIYFQGNSAPDKSGLPSDRFSAERTGGSVSTLTIQRTQQEDSAVYLCASSLVLGASGANVLTFGAGSRLTVL.

The rearrangement uses TRBV28 and TRBJ2-3; TRBD1 is a possible D gene (8 bases). The CDR3 is 16 amino acids. Deletions cut 6 bases from V and 8 bases from J, with 24 bases between. Germline V CDR1 and CDR2: MDHEN, SYDVKM. The CDR3 reads CASSPTGGGAHGTQYF. The CDR3 DNA is TGTGCCAGCAGCCCTACAGGGGGGGGAGCACACGGTACGCAGTATTTT.

V and J are TRBV5-4 and TRBJ1-5; 7 nucleotides match TRBD1. From germline, CDR1 is SGHNT and CDR2 YYREEE (reference sequence). Losses at the gene ends were 5 bases for V and 3 bases for J; bases not matched to a gene: 5. The CDR3 spans 14 residues. The CDR3 coding sequence is TGTGCCAGCAGTCTACAGGGGAACAATCAGCCCCAGCATTTT. Translating gives CASSLQGNNQPQHF.

The chain uses TRBV7-2 and TRBJ2-2; D might be TRBD2 (5 bases). This CDR3 region has 15 residues. Per the germline V gene, CDR1 is SGHTA and CDR2 is FQGNSA. The ends were cut back, 2 bases at V and 8 bases at J, with 15 bases in the middle. CDR3 in amino acids: CASSLFSPIAGELFF. The CDR3 nucleotides read TGTGCCAGCAGCTTATTCTCCCCGATAGCGGGGGAGCTGTTTTTT.

This clone has only one observation. The chain has TRBV18 and TRBJ2-1, with a possible D match to TRBD1 (6 bases). V was shortened by 6 bases and J by 0 bases, with 12 bases between the two germline ends. The CDR3 runs to 15 residues. Germline-derived CDR1 and CDR2 are KGHSH and LQKENI. The CDR3 spells CASSLDRSSYNEQFF. The CDR3 nucleotides are TGTGCCAGCTCGCTGGACAGAAGCTCCTACAATGAGCAGTTCTTC.

The chain links TRBV5-1 to TRBJ2-2; 14 bases are shared with TRBD2. The V segment lost 1 base and the J segment 6 bases; nucleotides outside the gene matches: 5. The length of the CDR3 is 17 residues. Germline loops: CDR1 SGHRS, CDR2 YFSETQ. The chain's CDR3 is CASSLSLTSGRAGELFF. CDR3 DNA sequence: TGCGCCAGCAGCTTGTCCCTGACTAGCGGGAGGGCCGGGGAGCTGTTTTTT. The whole variable domain, filled in from reference TRBV5-1 and TRBJ2-2, reads KAGVTQTPRYLIKTRGQQVTLSCSPISGHRSVSWYQQTPGQGLQFLFEYFSETQRNKGNFPGRFSGRQFSNSRSEMNVSTLELGDSALYLCASSLSLTSGRAGELFFGEGSRLTVL.

The chain recombines TRBV5-5 with TRBJ1-6; the D is unclear. The CDR3 spans 15 residues. Germline V gene lookup returns CDR1 SGHKS and CDR2 YYEKEE (reference sequence). V shed 0 bases and J shed 1 base, with 5 bases lying between them. The DNA for the CDR3 is TGTGCCAGCAGCTTGGCCGGGTCCTATAATTCACCCCTCCACTTT. It translates to CASSLAGSYNSPLHF.

V gene TRBV15 combines with J gene TRBJ1-2; D not certain. Trimming pared 1 base from V and 1 base from J, leaving 10 bases between. The germline gives CDR1 LNHNV, CDR2 YYDKDF (reference sequence). CDR3 length equals 15 residues. CDR3 loop: CATSRGSGLNYGYTF. Written as DNA, the CDR3 is TGTGCCACCAGCAGAGGGTCGGGTCTTAACTATGGCTACACCTTC.

This clone was recorded a few times. V is TRBV5-6 and J is TRBJ2-1; 8 bases map to TRBD1. CDR1 is SGHDT, CDR2 YYEEEE, per germline. CDR3 size: 15 residues. V shed 0 bases and J 4 bases; nucleotides not matched to a gene: 3. The CDR3 loop reads CASSLGDRSYNEQFF. The CDR3 bases are TGTGCCAGCAGCTTGGGGGACAGGAGTTACAATGAGCAGTTCTTC.

The chain has TRBV6-1 and TRBJ1-5, with 7 bases matching TRBD1. CDR3 size: 15 residues. J was trimmed by 6 bases and V by 1 base; bases with no gene match: 6. CDR1 MNHNS and CDR2 SASEGT come from the germline V gene. CDR3 region: CASSEVDRVGQPQHF. The CDR3 bases are TGTGCCAGCAGTGAAGTCGACAGGGTCGGTCAGCCCCAGCATTTT.

This sequence joins TRBV7-2 and TRBJ1-1; 11 bases map to TRBD1. This CDR3 is 16 amino acids long. CDR1 is SGHTA and CDR2 is FQGNSA in the germline V gene. V lost 4 bases, J lost 10 bases, and 14 bases stayed unmatched. CDR3 residues: CASSSLVGQGVLPAFF. The CDR3 DNA reads TGTGCCAGCAGCTCCTTGGTGGGACAGGGGGTGTTACCAGCTTTCTTT.

V is TRBV18 and J is TRBJ1-5; D gene ambiguous. V dropped 0 bases and J dropped 0 bases, with 9 bases sitting between them. The germline V gene has CDR1 KGHSH and CDR2 LQKENI. The CDR3 loop spans 16 amino acids. The CDR3 sequence: CASSPPLANSNQPQHF. CDR3 DNA: TGTGCCAGCTCACCACCGCTGGCGAATAGCAATCAGCCCCAGCATTTT.

The gene calls are TRBV6-6 and TRBJ1-1, with 9 bases identical to TRBD1. Germline V gene data show CDR1 as MNHNY and CDR2 as SVGAGI (reference sequence). CDR3 length equals 15 residues. Trimming removed 5 bases from V and 3 bases from J; junction bases left unmatched: 7. CDR3 in DNA: TGTGCCAGCAGTAAGGGGGACAGGGTTCACACTGAAGCTTTCTTT. This sequence encodes CASSKGDRVHTEAFF.

This clone was recorded only once. One end of the junction does not line up with germline, which may come from a read error. The chain has TRBV7-2 and TRBJ2-7, with 10 bases aligning to TRBD2. Looked up from germline, CDR1 is SGHTA and CDR2 is FQGNSA. This CDR3 is 14 amino acids long. The CDR3: CASSGASGGREQYF. The CDR3 DNA follows: TGCGCCAGCAGCGGTGCTAGCGGGGGCAGAGAGCAGTACTTC. The whole variable domain, remainder taken from reference TRBV7-2 and TRBJ2-7, is GAGVSQSPSNKVTEKGKDVELRCDPISGHTALYWYRQSLGQGLEFLIYFQGNSAPDKSGLPSDRFSAERTGGSVSTLTIQRTQQEDSAVYLCASSGASGGREQYFGPGTRLTVT.

J is TRBJ2-7 and V is TRBV5-4; D might be TRBD1 (6 bases). CDR3 size: 14 residues. CDR1 and CDR2 from the germline V gene are SGHNT and YYREEE (reference sequence). V was shortened by 2 bases and J by 6 bases, with 15 bases between the two germline ends. As DNA, the CDR3 is TGTGCCAGCAGCTTAGCCACAGGGTCGGGCGAGCAGTACTTC. Protein: CASSLATGSGEQYF.

This clone was picked up one time. The chain joins TRBV5-1 to TRBJ2-2; 10 bases match TRBD2. The CDR3 sequence is 19 residues long. Germline trimming cut 1 base from V and 0 bases from J; bases unmatched to any gene: 9. The germline CDR1 and CDR2 sequences are SGHRS and YFSETQ. The CDR3, as DNA: TGCGCCAGCAGCTTGCCCCTAGCGGGGGATGCATCGAACACCGGGGAGCTGTTTTTT. Translated, it gives CASSLPLAGDASNTGELFF.

The chain combines TRBV28 with TRBJ2-7, with no clear D. Trimming removed 9 bases at V and 6 bases at J, with 18 bases between. The CDR3 extends over 13 amino acids. Germline-derived CDR1 and CDR2 are MDHEN and SYDVKM. CDR3 loop: CASTNGFGSEQYV. DNA for the CDR3: TGTGCCAGTACCAACGGGTTTGGCTCCGAGCAGTACGTC.

V usage is TRBV2 and J usage is TRBJ1-6, with 11 bases lining up with TRBD1. Germline V gene lookup returns CDR1 SNHLY and CDR2 FYNNEI. V lost 6 bases to trimming and J lost 7 bases; unmatched junction nucleotides: 5. The CDR3 length is 15 residues. The CDR3 protein is CASRGDRGANSPLHF. Here the CDR3 DNA reads TGTGCCAGCAGAGGGGACAGGGGGGCAAATTCACCCCTCCACTTT.

The rearrangement uses TRBV10-3 and TRBJ1-6, with 9 bases matching TRBD1. CDR3 length: 20 amino acids. V gave up 9 bases and J gave up 0 bases; unmatched junction bases: 18. The germline gives CDR1 ENHRY, CDR2 SYGVKD. CDR3 DNA sequence: TGTGCCATTAGAGAAATCCGGGACAGGGTATCAACCTCCTATAATTCACCCCTCCACTTT. Amino acid sequence: CAIREIRDRVSTSYNSPLHF.

The chain is built from TRBV6-4 and TRBJ2-7; 7 positions agree with TRBD1. The V gene end was trimmed by 4 bases and the J gene end by 2 bases; junction bases not matched to a gene: 2. CDR1 is MRHNA and CDR2 is SNTAGT in the germline V gene. There are 13 residues in the CDR3. The chain's CDR3 is CASSAGTAYEQYV. In DNA form, the CDR3 reads TGTGCCAGCAGTGCCGGGACAGCCTACGAGCAGTACGTC.